The 23 T cell receptor beta chains in this list originate from one sample, sequenced in a study of memory CD4+ T cells and cytomegalovirus serostatus. The sort gate was single viable CD3+CD4+CD8-CD45RO+ cells for memory CD4+ T cells. Only in-frame clones appear in the TCRdb table, and some are missing; sequencing was by immunoSEQ multiplex PCR. The sample gives about 58,000 clones, approximately 86% of which show up once; 0.5% is in the top ten. The source material was memory CD4+ T cells from blood. These receptors originate from an adult in good health and CMV-seronegative. Some clones in this sample may be carry-over from other donors' samples.

The V gene is TRBV5-1, the J gene TRBJ2-7; 8 positions agree with TRBD1. The CDR3 contains 14 residues. The junction had 6 bases not matched to a gene; V was cut back by 4 bases and J by 3 bases. Per germline, CDR1 SGHRS and CDR2 YFSETQ. CDR3 coding DNA: TGCGCCAGCAGCAGCAGGGGGCGCATCTACGAGCAGTACTTC. Its protein product is CASSSRGRIYEQYF.

The gene calls are TRBV9 and TRBJ2-2; 8 bases line up with TRBD2. Trimming removed 2 bases from V and 0 bases from J; junction bases left unmatched: 6. Germline V CDR1 and CDR2: SGDLS, YYNGEE. The CDR3 has 17 amino acids. The CDR3 loop is CASSVLPGLANTGELFF. The CDR3 DNA follows: TGTGCCAGCAGCGTCCTACCGGGACTAGCGAACACCGGGGAGCTGTTTTTT. The whole variable domain, filled in from reference TRBV9 and TRBJ2-2, reads DSGVTQTPKHLITATGQRVTLRCSPRSGDLSVYWYQQSLDQGLQFLIQYYNGEERAKGNILERFSAQQFPDLHSELNLSSLELGDSALYFCASSVLPGLANTGELFFGEGSRLTVL.

The chain has TRBV28 and TRBJ2-1; 10 bases match TRBD2. CDR3 length: 17 residues. Losses at the gene ends were 6 bases for V and 2 bases for J; bases not matched to a gene: 10. Germline V CDR1 and CDR2: MDHEN, SYDVKM. CDR3 amino acids: CASRTLAGERTYNEQFF. CDR3 in DNA: TGTGCCAGCAGAACTCTAGCGGGAGAAAGGACCTACAATGAGCAGTTCTTC. Variable domain in full (rest from reference TRBV28 and TRBJ2-1): DVKVTQSSRYLVKRTGEKVFLECVQDMDHENMFWYRQDPGLGLRLIYFSYDVKMKEKGDIPEGYSVSREKKERFSLILESASTNQTSMYLCASRTLAGERTYNEQFFGPGTRLTVL.

The genes are TRBV2 and TRBJ1-1, with 7 bases matching TRBD1. Trimming at V came to 7 bases and at J to 1 base, leaving 9 bases not matched to a gene. Germline V CDR1 and CDR2: SNHLY, FYNNEI. The CDR3 totals 15 residues. As DNA, the CDR3 is TGTGCCAGCAAGGGTGGGGGACAGACGAACACTGAAGCTTTCTTT. Amino acids: CASKGGGQTNTEAFF.

V gene TRBV5-1 combines with J gene TRBJ2-2; 9 nucleotides agree with TRBD1. V was clipped by 7 bases and J by 0 bases; unmatched bases: 4. CDR1 SGHRS and CDR2 YFSETQ come from the germline V gene. This CDR3 is 15 amino acids long. CDR3 DNA: TGCGCCAGCGGGGGACAGGGCACGAACACCGGGGAGCTGTTTTTT. Translating it yields CASGGQGTNTGELFF.

This clone appeared a single time. V is TRBV19 and J is TRBJ2-5; either TRBD1 or TRBD2 may supply D (5 bases each). Germline assignment: CDR1 LNHDA and CDR2 SQIVND (reference sequence). The CDR3 has 14 amino acids. Trimming removed 5 bases at V and 5 bases at J, with 15 bases between. CDR3 in amino acids: CASSLGTGGETQYF. CDR3 sequence (DNA): TGTGCCAGTAGTCTCGGGACCGGCGGGGAGACCCAGTACTTC.

A note on this clone: Other DNA sequences within the sample encode an identical CDR3. The chain recombines TRBV6-6 with TRBJ2-7; D not resolved. V gave up 5 bases and J gave up 4 bases, with 6 bases separating them. Per germline, CDR1 MNHNY and CDR2 SVGAGI (reference sequence). The CDR3 runs to 11 residues. Here the CDR3 reads CASSPLYEQYF. The CDR3 DNA is TGTGCCAGCAGTCCGCTATACGAGCAGTACTTC.

This clone was counted between two and nine times. CDR3 amino acids: CASRTGAGGTDTQYF. In nucleotides, the CDR3 is TGTGCCAGCAGGACGGGAGCGGGGGGGACAGATACGCAGTATTTT. V gene TRBV28 combines with J gene TRBJ2-3; 10 nucleotides line up with TRBD2. The CDR3 is 15 amino acids. Germline V CDR1 and CDR2: MDHEN, SYDVKM. Unmatched junction bases numbered 6, after V lost 6 bases and J lost 3 bases. Full variable domain (outside the CDR3, taken from reference TRBV28 and TRBJ2-3): DVKVTQSSRYLVKRTGEKVFLECVQDMDHENMFWYRQDPGLGLRLIYFSYDVKMKEKGDIPEGYSVSREKKERFSLILESASTNQTSMYLCASRTGAGGTDTQYFGPGTRLTVL.

This clone was seen just once. This sequence joins TRBV4-3 and TRBJ1-2; weak D call: TRBD1 (5 bases). The CDR3 totals 16 residues. Germline V gene data show CDR1 as LGHNA and CDR2 as YSLEER. Trimming removed 0 bases from V and 7 bases from J, with 18 bases in between. CDR3 nucleotides: TGCGCCAGCAGCCAAGATATGGCTCCCACACAGGCTGGCTACACCTTC. Translating gives CASSQDMAPTQAGYTF.

This clone was recorded a few times. The chain employs TRBV7-8 and TRBJ2-3; 11 bases map to TRBD2. This CDR3 contains 16 residues. J was trimmed by 2 bases and V by 4 bases; bases with no gene match: 5. The V gene's germline CDR1 is SGHVS and CDR2 FQNEAQ. CDR3 DNA sequence: TGTGCCAGCAGCTCGACTAGCGGGACCTACACAGATACGCAGTATTTT. Encoded protein: CASSSTSGTYTDTQYF.

This clone was observed once. This rearrangement joins TRBV25-1 to TRBJ2-5, with D unresolved. The CDR3 has 12 amino acids. Germline CDR1 and CDR2: MGHDK and SYGVNS. Trimming shortened V by 4 bases and J by 4 bases, and 7 bases separated the two germline ends. CDR3 nucleotides: TGTGCCAGCAGTGTCCTGTCAGAGACCCAGTACTTC. The encoded protein is CASSVLSETQYF.

The V call is TRBV19, the J call TRBJ2-1, with D possibly being TRBD2 (6 bases). There are 15 residues in the CDR3. Germline-derived CDR1 and CDR2 are LNHDA and SQIVND (reference sequence). Trimming took 4 bases from V and 1 from J, leaving 11 bases between them. The CDR3: CASSNRERSYNEQFF. In nucleotides, the CDR3 is TGTGCCAGTAGTAACCGGGAGAGATCCTACAATGAGCAGTTCTTC.

The chain has TRBV28 and TRBJ2-7; possibly TRBD1 or TRBD2 for D (5 bases each). The germline gives CDR1 MDHEN, CDR2 SYDVKM. The CDR3 is made up of 15 amino acids. The ends were cut back, 7 bases at V and 1 base at J, with 17 bases in the middle. The CDR3 sequence is CASNGGRTPSYEQYF. The CDR3, as DNA: TGTGCCAGCAATGGGGGACGCACACCTTCCTACGAGCAGTACTTC.

This chain uses TRBV19 with TRBJ1-1; D remains ambiguous. The germline CDR1 and CDR2 sequences are LNHDA and SQIVND (reference sequence). Trimming shortened V by 3 bases and J by 5 bases, and 19 bases separated the two germline ends. CDR3 size: 16 residues. CDR3 amino acids: CASSMSQTRLGTEAFF. Written as DNA, the CDR3 is TGTGCCAGTAGTATGTCACAGACGCGCCTGGGGACTGAAGCTTTCTTT.

The chain joins TRBV9 to TRBJ1-6; D remains unclear. This CDR3 is 14 amino acids long. V dropped 3 bases and J dropped 8 bases, with 12 bases sitting between them. Per germline, CDR1 SGDLS and CDR2 YYNGEE. The CDR3 DNA reads TGTGCCAGCAGCGCCCAGGCCGCGGATTCACCCCTCCACTTT. The encoded protein is CASSAQAADSPLHF.

V and J are TRBV7-9 and TRBJ2-3, with D hard to call. V was clipped by 6 bases and J by 0 bases, with 10 bases between them. CDR1 is SEHNR, CDR2 FQNEAQ, per germline (reference sequence). This CDR3 spans 14 amino acids. CDR3 nucleotides: TGTGCCAGCAGTATTACTACTAGCACAGATACGCAGTATTTT. Protein: CASSITTSTDTQYF.

V usage is TRBV9 and J usage is TRBJ2-3; D is perhaps TRBD1 (5 bases). The V and J ends lost 0 bases and 5 bases respectively, with 10 bases between them. CDR3 length: 14 residues. Looked up from germline, CDR1 is SGDLS and CDR2 is YYNGEE. Written as DNA, the CDR3 is TGTGCCAGCAGCGTAGACCCAGACAGAGATACGCAGTATTTT. Protein: CASSVDPDRDTQYF.

The V gene is TRBV19, the J gene TRBJ2-1; a weak D match, TRBD1 (6 bases). Trimming removed 1 base at V and 2 bases at J, with 15 bases between. In germline, CDR1 is LNHDA, CDR2 SQIVND (reference sequence). CDR3 length: 17 amino acids. CDR3 sequence: CASSIGIPDSAYNEQFF. CDR3 sequence (DNA): TGTGCCAGTAGTATAGGAATCCCGGACAGCGCCTACAATGAGCAGTTCTTC.

This chain links TRBV18 with TRBJ1-1, with D possibly TRBD1 on 5 matching bases. Germline V gives CDR1 KGHSH, CDR2 LQKENI. Trimming shortened V by 2 bases and J by 2 bases, and 12 bases separated the two germline ends. The CDR3 has 15 residues. The CDR3 DNA reads as TGTGCCAGCTCACCAGGGACCCCCCGAAACACTGAAGCTTTCTTT. Its protein is CASSPGTPRNTEAFF.

The chain is built from TRBV28 and TRBJ2-4; 9 nucleotides match TRBD2. The CDR3 length is 14 residues. The germline V gene encodes CDR1 MDHEN and CDR2 SYDVKM. The V segment lost 4 bases and the J segment 6 bases; nucleotides outside the gene matches: 4. The CDR3 DNA follows: TGTGCCAGCAGTTCTGGCGGGGGGGGAAACATTCAGTACTTC. It yields the protein CASSSGGGGNIQYF. The full variable domain, rest sourced from reference TRBV28 and TRBJ2-4, is DVKVTQSSRYLVKRTGEKVFLECVQDMDHENMFWYRQDPGLGLRLIYFSYDVKMKEKGDIPEGYSVSREKKERFSLILESASTNQTSMYLCASSSGGGGNIQYFGAGTRLSVL.

The V gene is TRBV5-5, the J gene TRBJ2-7; D is possibly TRBD2 (5 bases). The CDR3 consists of 15 residues. V shed 4 bases and J shed 2 bases, with 16 bases lying between them. The germline V gene has CDR1 SGHKS and CDR2 YYEKEE (reference sequence). The CDR3 protein is CASSLSAGPAYEQYF. DNA of the CDR3: TGTGCCAGCAGCCTATCCGCGGGTCCGGCCTACGAGCAGTACTTC.

Note on this clone: This specimen includes other DNA sequences encoding the same CDR3. The rearrangement links TRBV30 to TRBJ1-5; D gene ambiguous. V gave up 5 bases and J gave up 0 bases, with 8 bases separating them. The germline gives CDR1 GTSNPN, CDR2 SVGIG (reference sequence). The CDR3 is made up of 13 amino acids. The CDR3 DNA is TGTGCCTGGGGCGGGGATAGCAATCAGCCCCAGCATTTT. Translated, it gives CAWGGDSNQPQHF. The whole variable domain, remainder taken from reference TRBV30 and TRBJ1-5, is SQTIHQWPATLVQPVGSPLSLECTVEGTSNPNLYWYRQAAGRGLQLLFYSVGIGQISSEVPQNLSASRPQDRQFILSSKKLLLSDSGFYLCAWGGDSNQPQHFGDGTRLSIL.

The V and J genes are TRBV28 and TRBJ1-2, with 7 positions matching TRBD1. The CDR3 is 13 residues long. The germline V gene has CDR1 MDHEN and CDR2 SYDVKM. V lost 3 bases, J lost 8 bases, and 6 bases stayed unmatched. In DNA form, the CDR3 reads TGTGCCAGCAGTTTGGGACAGCAAGGAGGCTACACCTTC. Protein product: CASSLGQQGGYTF.